One sample yielded the 15 T cell receptor beta chains listed below, sequenced in a study of blood T cell repertoires in COVID-19. Assay: immunoSEQ multiplex PCR; the TCRdb copy retains only in-frame clones and omits some. The table records 60,000 or so clones, approximately 84% of them present only once. The sample was peripheral blood. These receptors all come from a human donor in a cohort sampled during active COVID-19.

The chain uses TRBV18 and TRBJ2-7, with TRBD1 matching 7 bases. This CDR3 contains 13 residues. Germline lookup yields CDR1 KGHSH and CDR2 LQKENI. The trim removed 4 bases at V and 6 bases at J, leaving 6 bases unmatched. Here the CDR3 reads CASSRGQEGEQYF. Written as DNA, the CDR3 is TGTGCCAGCTCACGCGGACAGGAAGGCGAGCAGTACTTC. Full variable domain (rest looked up from reference TRBV18 and TRBJ2-7): NAGVMQNPRHLVRRRGQEARLRCSPMKGHSHVYWYRQLPEEGLKFMVYLQKENIIDESGMPKERFSAEFPKEGPSILRIQQVVRGDSAAYFCASSRGQEGEQYFGPGTRLTVT.

The chain has TRBV5-1 and TRBJ2-7; 10 bases are shared with TRBD1. The CDR3 covers 15 residues. V lost 4 bases and J lost 6; bases outside the gene matches: 10. CDR1 and CDR2 (germline): SGHRS, YFSETQ. CDR3 bases: TGCGCCAGCAGCACGGGACAGGGGCCTAATCCCGAGCAGTACTTC. This translates into CASSTGQGPNPEQYF.

This sequence joins TRBV6-2 or TRBV6-3 and TRBJ2-7; unclear D gene. The germline V gene encodes CDR1 MNHEY and CDR2 SVGEGT. The CDR3 spans 17 residues. Trimming shortened V by 0 bases and J by 0 bases, and 15 bases separated the two germline ends. CDR3 region: CASSYSTFGIGSYEQYF. CDR3 in DNA: TGTGCCAGCAGTTACTCGACTTTTGGAATAGGCTCCTACGAGCAGTACTTC.

This chain's CDR3 is CASSFESLAYEQYF. CDR3 bases: TGCGCCAGCAGCTTTGAGAGTTTAGCCTACGAGCAGTACTTC. The chain recombines TRBV5-1 with TRBJ2-7; D gene unclear. Germline CDR1 SGHRS, CDR2 YFSETQ. The CDR3 runs 14 residues. Between the trimmed V and J ends, which lost 2 bases and 2 bases, there was a span of 11 bases.

This clone was seen more than once but under ten times. The genes are TRBV14 and TRBJ1-6; TRBD1 aligns across 7 bases. V dropped 4 bases and J dropped 10; count of bases not matched to a gene: 7. CDR3 length equals 14 residues. Germline CDR1 reads SGHDN; CDR2 reads FVKESK. The CDR3 here is CASSPRQGFSPLHF. Written as DNA, the CDR3 is TGTGCCAGCAGCCCCCGACAGGGTTTCTCACCCCTCCACTTT.

In DNA, the CDR3 is TGTGCCAGCAGCTTAGCGGGGGGTGTCGACGAGCAGTACTTC. This translates into CASSLAGGVDEQYF. The V and J genes are TRBV7-2 and TRBJ2-7; TRBD2 might be the D (6 bases). V was shortened by 0 bases and J by 5 bases, with 11 bases between the two germline ends. CDR3 length equals 14 residues. Per the germline V gene, CDR1 is SGHTA and CDR2 is FQGNSA. The entire variable domain, with the rest obtained from reference TRBV7-2 and TRBJ2-7, is as follows: GAGVSQSPSNKVTEKGKDVELRCDPISGHTALYWYRQSLGQGLEFLIYFQGNSAPDKSGLPSDRFSAERTGGSVSTLTIQRTQQEDSAVYLCASSLAGGVDEQYFGPGTRLTVT.

The CDR3 DNA reads as TGTGCCAGCAGCTTTGGACTAGCGGGAGGGCCTACCGGGGAGCTGTTTTTT. Translating gives CASSFGLAGGPTGELFF. The rearrangement links TRBV11-2 to TRBJ2-2; 15 nucleotides agree with TRBD2. Germline assignment: CDR1 SGHAT and CDR2 FQNNGV. Germline trimming cut 3 bases from V and 5 bases from J; bases unmatched to any gene: 4. This CDR3 region has 17 residues.

V gene TRBV28 combines with J gene TRBJ1-5; D gene unclear. The CDR3 has 14 residues. Germline V gene sequence: CDR1 MDHEN, CDR2 SYDVKM. V gave up 5 bases and J gave up 0 bases, with 8 bases separating them. The CDR3 reads CASSLVYSNQPQHF. The DNA of the CDR3 is TGTGCCAGCAGTCTAGTATATAGCAATCAGCCCCAGCATTTT.

The chain couples TRBV13 to TRBJ1-4; a weak D match, TRBD1 (5 bases). The CDR3 loop spans 15 amino acids. Trimming took off 0 bases at V and 5 bases at J, with 10 bases between the two ends. Per germline, CDR1 PRHDT and CDR2 FYEKMQ (reference sequence). CDR3 sequence reads: CASSLGLGGNEKLFF. The DNA of the CDR3 is TGTGCCAGCAGCTTAGGACTGGGGGGAAATGAAAAACTGTTTTTT.

V gene TRBV10-3 combines with J gene TRBJ2-6; 8 bases are a match to TRBD2. V was clipped by 0 bases and J by 1 base; unmatched bases: 8. Germline V lookup: CDR1 ENHRY, CDR2 SYGVKD. There are 19 residues in the CDR3. The CDR3 region is CAISESRRGVESGANVLTF. CDR3 coding DNA: TGTGCCATCAGTGAGTCAAGGCGGGGGGTGGAGTCTGGGGCCAACGTCCTGACTTTC.

The chain carries TRBV7-6 and TRBJ2-1; 9 bases are shared with TRBD1. The germline CDR1 and CDR2 sequences are SGHVS and FNYEAQ. The CDR3 has 15 residues. Trimming cost V 3 bases and J 4 bases; bases outside gene matches: 4. CDR3 sequence reads: CASSFGTGIYNEQFF. The CDR3 region has the DNA TGTGCCAGCAGCTTTGGGACAGGGATATACAATGAGCAGTTCTTC.

For the CDR3, the DNA is TGTGCCAGCAGCTTAGAGGGTTCTAGGAATGAAAAACTGTTTTTT. It codes for CASSLEGSRNEKLFF. This chain joins TRBV11-2 and TRBJ1-4; D gene unclear. The CDR3 has 15 amino acids. The V gene's germline CDR1 is SGHAT and CDR2 FQNNGV. With 0 bases removed from V and 5 bases from J, the gap between germline ends came to 10 bases. The full variable domain, rest sourced from reference TRBV11-2 and TRBJ1-4, is EAGVAQSPRYKIIEKRQSVAFWCNPISGHATLYWYQQILGQGPKLLIQFQNNGVVDDSQLPKDRFSAERLKGVDSTLKIQPAKLEDSAVYLCASSLEGSRNEKLFFGSGTQLSVL.

This rearrangement joins TRBV7-7 to TRBJ2-1, with TRBD2 matching over 12 bases. CDR3 length: 15 amino acids. Germline V gene lookup returns CDR1 SSHAT and CDR2 FNYEAQ (reference sequence). V was pared by 5 bases and J by 7 bases, with 6 bases of the junction left unmatched. This CDR3 is CASSLLGTSGNEQFF. The CDR3 DNA reads TGTGCCAGCAGCCTACTCGGGACTAGCGGGAATGAGCAGTTCTTC.

The chain has TRBV28 and TRBJ1-2; D remains ambiguous. The CDR3 is made up of 16 amino acids. V was trimmed by 6 bases and J by 7 bases, leaving 24 bases between them. Germline V CDR1 and CDR2: MDHEN, SYDVKM. In DNA, the CDR3 is TGTGCCAGCAGCACCCCCACGCTCGGAGGGCTGGGTGGCTACACCTTC. Its protein product is CASSTPTLGGLGGYTF.

The CDR3 here is CASSPLPGHQAYEQFF. Written as DNA, the CDR3 is TGTGCCAGCTCACCTTTACCGGGACACCAAGCCTATGAGCAGTTCTTC. The chain uses TRBV18 and TRBJ2-1; a possible D gene is TRBD1 (6 bases). V gave up 3 bases and J gave up 8 bases, with 20 bases separating them. CDR1 is KGHSH, CDR2 LQKENI, per germline. The CDR3 length is 16 residues. Filled out from reference TRBV18 and TRBJ2-1, the complete variable domain reads NAGVMQNPRHLVRRRGQEARLRCSPMKGHSHVYWYRQLPEEGLKFMVYLQKENIIDESGMPKERFSAEFPKEGPSILRIQQVVRGDSAAYFCASSPLPGHQAYEQFFGPGTRLTVL.